This T cell receptor (beta chain) is drawn from a study of CD8 T cells in ankylosing spondylitis. Study-wide points: A motif in TCR beta, a set of 8 or 9 highly homologous variants, appeared characteristic of ankylosing spondylitis blood. Matched ankylosing spondylitis synovial fluid reportedly contained a significantly enriched population of disease-linked clones.

The CDR3 is 14 amino acids. Germline V lookup: CDR1 DFQATT, CDR2 SNEGSKA (reference sequence). After removal of 2 bases from V and 9 bases from J, the junction contained 11 bases not matched to a gene. A note on this clonotype: No antigen is known for it.

TCRdb used MiXCR to reprocess the 5' RACE reads, holding one entry per CDR3 protein. Of about 800,000 distinct CDR3 sequences in the sample, over 9.5% are singletons; the top ten hold about 0.5%. What was sequenced was blood, either unsorted or a sorted T cell fraction (not recorded which). This clonotype was obtained from a male donor with ankylosing spondylitis. The V gene is TRBV20-1, the J gene TRBJ2-7, with TRBD2 identical over 9 bases. The CDR3 DNA follows: TGCAGTGCTAGATTTTTAACTAGCGGGTCCCCGCAGTACTTC. Amino acid sequence: CSARFLTSGSPQYF.